This T cell receptor beta chain was observed in a study of T cells in Graves' hyperthyroidism and ophthalmopathy. The CDR3 contains 16 residues. The V segment lost 1 base and the J segment 3 bases; nucleotides outside the gene matches: 4. Germline V gene lookup returns CDR1 DFQATT and CDR2 SNEGSKA (reference sequence). TCR beta CDR3 region amplification was performed from RNA transcripts. RT-PCR in the first round (using the HTBI primer set) targeted the TCR CDR3. Each CDR3 protein is one row after TCRdb ran MiXCR on the multiplex PCR reads. Among about 640,000 distinct CDR3 sequences listed, about 14% were seen once.

This receptor was identified in a woman in her fifties or sixties with Graves' ophthalmopathy. The sequencing input was blood. This chain uses TRBV20-1 with TRBJ2-3; TRBD2 agrees at 13 bases. DNA of the CDR3: TGCAGTGCTAGAGTTGGACTAGCGGGAGTTACAGATACGCAGTATTTT. Translation gives CSARVGLAGVTDTQYF.